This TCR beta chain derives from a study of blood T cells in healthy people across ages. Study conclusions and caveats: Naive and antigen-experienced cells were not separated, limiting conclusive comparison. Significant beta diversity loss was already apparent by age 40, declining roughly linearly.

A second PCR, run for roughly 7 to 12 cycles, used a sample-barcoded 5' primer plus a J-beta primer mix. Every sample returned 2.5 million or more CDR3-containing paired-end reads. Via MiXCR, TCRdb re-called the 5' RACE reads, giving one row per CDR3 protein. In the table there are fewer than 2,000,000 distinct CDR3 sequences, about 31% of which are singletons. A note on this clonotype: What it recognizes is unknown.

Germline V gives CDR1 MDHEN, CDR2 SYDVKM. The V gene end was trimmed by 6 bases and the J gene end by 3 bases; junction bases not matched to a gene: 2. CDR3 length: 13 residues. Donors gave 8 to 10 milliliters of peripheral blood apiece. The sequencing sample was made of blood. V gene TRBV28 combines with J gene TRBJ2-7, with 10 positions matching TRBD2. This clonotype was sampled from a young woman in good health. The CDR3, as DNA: TGTGCCAGCAGACTAGCGGGGCTCTACGAGCAGTACTTC. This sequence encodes CASRLAGLYEQYF.